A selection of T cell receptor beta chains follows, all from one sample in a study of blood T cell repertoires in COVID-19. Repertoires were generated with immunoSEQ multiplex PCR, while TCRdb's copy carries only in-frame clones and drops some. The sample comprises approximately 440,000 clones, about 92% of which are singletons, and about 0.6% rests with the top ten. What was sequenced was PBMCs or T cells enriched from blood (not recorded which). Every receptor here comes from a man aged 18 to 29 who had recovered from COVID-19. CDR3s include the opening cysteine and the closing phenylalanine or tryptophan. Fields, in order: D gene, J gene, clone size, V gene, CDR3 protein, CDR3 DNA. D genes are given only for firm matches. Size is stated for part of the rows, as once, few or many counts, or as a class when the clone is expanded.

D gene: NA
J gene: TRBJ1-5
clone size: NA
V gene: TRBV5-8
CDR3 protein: CASSLKGGQPQHF
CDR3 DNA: TGTGCCAGCAGCTTGAAAGGGGGACAGCCCCAGCATTTT

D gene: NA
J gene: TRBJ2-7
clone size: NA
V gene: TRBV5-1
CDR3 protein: CASSPSPEREQYF
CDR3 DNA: TGCGCCAGCAGCCCCAGCCCAGAGAGGGAGCAGTACTTC

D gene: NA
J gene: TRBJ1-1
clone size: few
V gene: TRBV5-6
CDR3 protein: CASTPRDNYMNTEAFF
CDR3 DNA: TGTGCCAGCACCCCCCGGGACAATTACATGAACACTGAAGCTTTCTTT

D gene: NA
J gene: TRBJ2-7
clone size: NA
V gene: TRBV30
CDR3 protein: CAWSASSVHEQYF
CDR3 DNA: TGTGCCTGGAGTGCTTCTAGCGTCCACGAGCAGTACTTC

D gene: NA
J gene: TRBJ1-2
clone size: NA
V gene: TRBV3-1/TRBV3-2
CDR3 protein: CASSQAGGGGYTF
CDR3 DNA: TGTGCCAGCAGCCAAGCCGGAGGAGGAGGCTACACCTTC

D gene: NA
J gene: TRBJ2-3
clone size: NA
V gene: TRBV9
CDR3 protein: CASSVQPGGTDTQYF
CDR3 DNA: TGTGCCAGCAGCGTCCAACCCGGGGGAACAGATACGCAGTATTTT

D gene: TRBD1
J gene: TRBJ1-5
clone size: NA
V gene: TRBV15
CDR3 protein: CATSRYPGPARDRDQPQHF
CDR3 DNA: TGTGCCACCAGCAGATACCCCGGACCCGCCCGGGACAGAGATCAGCCCCAGCATTTT

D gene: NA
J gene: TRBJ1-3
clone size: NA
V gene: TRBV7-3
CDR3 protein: CASSSGAGNTIYF
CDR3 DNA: TGTGCCAGCTCTTCAGGGGCTGGAAACACCATATATTTT

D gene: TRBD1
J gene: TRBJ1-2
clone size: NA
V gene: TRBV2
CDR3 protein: CASSEGQGALGYTF
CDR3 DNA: TGTGCCAGCAGTGAAGGACAGGGGGCGCTTGGCTACACCTTC

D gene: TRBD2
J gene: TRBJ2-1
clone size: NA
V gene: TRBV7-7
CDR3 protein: CASSSRLAGRQFF
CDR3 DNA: TGTGCCAGCAGCTCACGACTAGCGGGGAGGCAGTTCTTC

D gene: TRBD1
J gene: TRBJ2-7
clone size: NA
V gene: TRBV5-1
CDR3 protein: CASRGTGYEQYF
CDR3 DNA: TGCGCCAGCAGGGGGACAGGCTACGAGCAGTACTTC

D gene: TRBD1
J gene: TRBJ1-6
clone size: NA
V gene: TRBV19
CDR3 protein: CASSIARDRSSLHF
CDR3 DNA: TGTGCCAGTAGTATCGCTCGGGACAGATCGTCCCTCCACTTT

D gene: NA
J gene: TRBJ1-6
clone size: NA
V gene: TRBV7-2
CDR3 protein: CASSLSGTPLPPLHF
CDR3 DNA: TGTGCCAGCAGCTTAAGCGGGACACCCTTACCACCCCTCCACTTT

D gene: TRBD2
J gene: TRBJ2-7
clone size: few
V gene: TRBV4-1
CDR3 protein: CASSQAGEAYEQYF
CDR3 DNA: TGCGCCAGCAGCCAGGCGGGAGAGGCCTACGAGCAGTACTTC

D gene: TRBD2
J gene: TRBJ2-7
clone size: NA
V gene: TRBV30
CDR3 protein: CAWSGTSYEQYF
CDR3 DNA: TGTGCCTGGTCCGGGACTAGCTACGAGCAGTACTTC

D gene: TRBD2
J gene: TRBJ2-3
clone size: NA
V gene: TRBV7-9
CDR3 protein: CASSMSSGITDTQYF
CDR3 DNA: TGTGCCAGCAGCATGTCTAGCGGGATCACAGATACGCAGTATTTT

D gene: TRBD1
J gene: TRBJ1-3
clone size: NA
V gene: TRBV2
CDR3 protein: CASRDRSSGNTIYF
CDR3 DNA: TGTGCCAGCAGGGACAGGAGCTCTGGAAACACCATATATTTT

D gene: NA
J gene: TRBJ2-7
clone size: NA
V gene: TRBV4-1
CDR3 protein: CASSQEIGQRPTDEQYF
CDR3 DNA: TGCGCCAGCAGCCAAGAAATTGGTCAGAGGCCAACGGACGAGCAGTACTTC

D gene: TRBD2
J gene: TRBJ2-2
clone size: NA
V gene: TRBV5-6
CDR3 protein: CASSLARSGIRAYTGELFF
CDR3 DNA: TGTGCCAGCAGCCTAGCTCGGAGCGGGATCCGGGCCTACACCGGGGAGCTGTTTTTT

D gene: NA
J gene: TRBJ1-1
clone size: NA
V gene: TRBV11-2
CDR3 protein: CASSLEPTQNTEAFF
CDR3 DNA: TGTGCCAGCAGCTTAGAGCCGACACAGAACACTGAAGCTTTCTTT

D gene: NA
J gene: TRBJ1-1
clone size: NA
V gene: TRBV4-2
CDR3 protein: CASSPQGYTEAFF
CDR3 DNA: TGTGCCAGCAGCCCCCAGGGTTACACTGAAGCTTTCTTT

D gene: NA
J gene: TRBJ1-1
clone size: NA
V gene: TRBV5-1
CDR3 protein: CASSLLGHTNTEAFF
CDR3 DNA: TGCGCCAGCAGCCTACTGGGACACACGAACACTGAAGCTTTCTTT

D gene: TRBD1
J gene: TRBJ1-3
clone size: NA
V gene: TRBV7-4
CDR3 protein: CASSPWTGGASF
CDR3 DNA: TGTGCCAGCAGCCCGTGGACAGGGGGTGCAAGTTTT

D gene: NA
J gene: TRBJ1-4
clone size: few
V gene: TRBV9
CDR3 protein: CASSVSGHPDEKLFF
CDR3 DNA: TGTGCCAGCAGCGTATCCGGACATCCAGATGAAAAACTGTTTTTT

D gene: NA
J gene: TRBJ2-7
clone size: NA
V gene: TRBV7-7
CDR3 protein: CASSLDVDLDFKQYF
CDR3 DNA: TGTGCCAGCAGCTTAGACGTAGACCTAGATTTCAAGCAGTACTTC

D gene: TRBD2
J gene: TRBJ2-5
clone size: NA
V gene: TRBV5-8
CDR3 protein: CASSTGTKNRETQYF
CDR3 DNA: TGTGCCAGCAGCACCGGGACTAAGAACCGAGAGACCCAGTACTTC

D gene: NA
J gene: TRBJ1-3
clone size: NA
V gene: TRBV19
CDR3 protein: CASSELTGWQADTIYF
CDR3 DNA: TGTGCCAGTAGTGAATTGACAGGATGGCAGGCGGACACCATATATTTT

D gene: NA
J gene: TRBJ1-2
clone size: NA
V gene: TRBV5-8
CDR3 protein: CASSPRGGGGNYGYTF
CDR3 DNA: TGTGCCAGCAGCCCGCGGGGGGGTGGCGGTAACTATGGCTACACCTTC

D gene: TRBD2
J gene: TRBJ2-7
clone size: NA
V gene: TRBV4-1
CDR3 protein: CASSQAGGPISYEQYF
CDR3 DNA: TGCGCCAGCAGCCAAGCGGGAGGGCCCATTTCCTACGAGCAGTACTTC

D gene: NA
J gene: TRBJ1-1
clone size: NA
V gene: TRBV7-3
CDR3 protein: CASSLTGHGNTEAFF
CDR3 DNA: TGTGCCAGCAGCTTAACCGGACACGGGAACACTGAAGCTTTCTTT

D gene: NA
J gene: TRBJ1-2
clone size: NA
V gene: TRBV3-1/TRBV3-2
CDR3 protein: CASSQLGQSLNYGYTF
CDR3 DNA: TGTGCCAGCAGCCAGCTAGGACAGTCCCTTAACTATGGCTACACCTTC

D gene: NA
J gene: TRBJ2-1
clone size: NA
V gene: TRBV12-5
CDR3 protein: CASGQAYNEQFF
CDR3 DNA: TGTGCTAGCGGCCAGGCCTACAATGAGCAGTTCTTC

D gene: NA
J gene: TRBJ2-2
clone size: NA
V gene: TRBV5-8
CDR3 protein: CASSLAGSRIGELFF
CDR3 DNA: TGTGCCAGCAGCTTGGCCGGGAGTAGAATCGGGGAGCTGTTTTTT

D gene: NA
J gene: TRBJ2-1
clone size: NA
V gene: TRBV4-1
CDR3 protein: CASSQGSTERYNEQFF
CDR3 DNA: TGCGCCAGCAGCCAAGGATCAACGGAGCGATACAATGAGCAGTTCTTC

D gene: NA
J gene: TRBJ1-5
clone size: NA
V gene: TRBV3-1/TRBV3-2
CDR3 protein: CASSSRLFDQPQHF
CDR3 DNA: TGTGCCAGCAGCTCCCGTCTCTTCGATCAGCCCCAGCATTTT

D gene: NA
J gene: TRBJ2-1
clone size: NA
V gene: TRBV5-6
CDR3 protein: CASRSGYGYNEQFF
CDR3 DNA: TGTGCCAGCAGGTCGGGGTATGGCTACAATGAGCAGTTCTTC

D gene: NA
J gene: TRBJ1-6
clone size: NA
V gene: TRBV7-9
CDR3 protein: CASSSSGSVNSPLHF
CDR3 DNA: TGTGCCAGCAGCTCGTCCGGGTCCGTTAATTCACCCCTCCACTTT

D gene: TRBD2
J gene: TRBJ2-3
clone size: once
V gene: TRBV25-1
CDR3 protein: CASSDSGRTDTQYF
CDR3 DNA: TGTGCCAGCAGTGATAGCGGGAGAACAGATACGCAGTATTTT

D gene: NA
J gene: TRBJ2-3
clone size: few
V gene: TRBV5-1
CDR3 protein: CASSLPAGGTDTQYF
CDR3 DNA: TGCGCCAGCAGCTTGCCCGCAGGGGGCACAGATACGCAGTATTTT

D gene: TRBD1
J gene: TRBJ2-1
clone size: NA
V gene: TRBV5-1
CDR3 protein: CASGDQGAPNEQFF
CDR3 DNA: TGCGCCAGCGGGGACCAGGGGGCGCCGAATGAGCAGTTCTTC

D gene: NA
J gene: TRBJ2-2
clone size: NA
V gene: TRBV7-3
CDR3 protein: CASSLTRRGLANTGELFF
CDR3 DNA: TGTGCCAGCAGCTTAACGAGGAGAGGCCTGGCGAACACCGGGGAGCTGTTTTTT

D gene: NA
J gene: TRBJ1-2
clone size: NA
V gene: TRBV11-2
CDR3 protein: CASSFRDTGGYTF
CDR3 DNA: TGTGCCAGCAGCTTCCGGGACACAGGAGGCTACACCTTC

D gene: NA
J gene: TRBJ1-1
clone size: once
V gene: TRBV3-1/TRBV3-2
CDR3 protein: CASSQEGTFLEGSTEAFF
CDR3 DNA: TGTGCCAGCAGCCAAGAGGGGACATTCCTCGAAGGGAGCACTGAAGCTTTCTTT

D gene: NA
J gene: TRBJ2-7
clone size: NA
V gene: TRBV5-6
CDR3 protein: CASSLGRTYEQYF
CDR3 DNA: TGTGCCAGCAGCTTGGGCAGGACCTACGAGCAGTACTTC

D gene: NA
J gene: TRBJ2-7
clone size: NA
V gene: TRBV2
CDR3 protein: CASSESGQGPYEQYF
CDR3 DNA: TGTGCCAGCAGTGAGTCGGGGCAGGGGCCCTACGAGCAGTACTTC

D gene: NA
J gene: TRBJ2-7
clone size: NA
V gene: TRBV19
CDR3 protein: CASSPSPNSYEQYF
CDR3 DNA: TGTGCCAGTAGTCCCTCCCCCAACAGCTACGAGCAGTACTTC

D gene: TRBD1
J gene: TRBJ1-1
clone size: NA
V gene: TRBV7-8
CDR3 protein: CASSSGTGGALSGTEAFF
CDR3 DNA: TGTGCCAGCAGCTCGGGGACAGGGGGAGCCCTCTCTGGAACTGAAGCTTTCTTT

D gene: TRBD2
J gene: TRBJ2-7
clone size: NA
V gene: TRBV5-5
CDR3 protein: CASRPSFGGGSYEQYF
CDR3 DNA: TGTGCCAGCAGGCCCTCGTTTGGGGGGGGCTCCTACGAGCAGTACTTC

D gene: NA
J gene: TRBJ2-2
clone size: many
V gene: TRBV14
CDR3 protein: CASSTEWGTGELFF
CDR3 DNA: TGTGCCAGTTCGACAGAGTGGGGCACCGGGGAGCTGTTTTTT

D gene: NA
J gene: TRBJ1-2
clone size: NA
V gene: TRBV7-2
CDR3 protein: CASSLPDSRRLLGYTF
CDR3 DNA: TGTGCCAGCAGCTTACCGGACAGCCGGCGCCTCCTTGGCTACACCTTC

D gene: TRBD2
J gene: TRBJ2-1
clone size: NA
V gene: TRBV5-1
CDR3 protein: CASSFNLAGGLDEQFF
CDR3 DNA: TGCGCCAGCAGCTTCAATCTAGCGGGGGGTTTGGATGAGCAGTTCTTC

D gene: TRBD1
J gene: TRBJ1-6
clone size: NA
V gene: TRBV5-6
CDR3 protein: CASSVYRGNSPLHF
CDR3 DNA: TGTGCCAGCAGCGTTTACAGGGGAAATTCACCCCTCCACTTT

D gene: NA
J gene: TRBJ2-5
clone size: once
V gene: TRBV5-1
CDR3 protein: CASRRGMETQYF
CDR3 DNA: TGCGCCAGCAGAAGAGGGATGGAGACCCAGTACTTC

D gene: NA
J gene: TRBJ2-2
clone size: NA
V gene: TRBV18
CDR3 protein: CASSARDTGELFF
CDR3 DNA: TGTGCCAGCTCAGCCAGGGATACCGGGGAGCTGTTTTTT